Listed here is a single T cell receptor (beta chain). Its specificity is not known. At the survey level, the v3.0 immunoSEQ assay was run. The assay was immunoSEQ multiplex PCR, and TCRdb's table has in-frame clones only and misses some. The sample contains about 30,000 clones, 90% to 95% of which appear only once. The CDR3 extends over 13 amino acids. Trimming stripped 4 bases from V and 9 bases from J, with 10 bases between. Germline V lookup: CDR1 SGHDN, CDR2 FVKESK. This sample stems from a study of long-term antiretroviral therapy in people with HIV. General observations from the study: Controls had broader CDR3 length ranges than HIV repertoires did. Dating from the mid-2000s to the late 2010s, the blood was possibly obtained under older ART regimens. Diversity increased after ART yet remained lower than in transplant donor controls.

This receptor was obtained from a man in his fifties or sixties with HIV. This chain connects TRBV14 to TRBJ1-6; D might be TRBD1 (5 bases). The starting material was unsorted PBMCs, obtained 7.4 years after starting antiretroviral therapy. The DNA of the CDR3 is TGTGCCAGCAGCCTCGTGGGGGGTTCACCCCTCCACTTT. Protein product: CASSLVGGSPLHF.